Shown below are 12 T cell receptor beta chains from a single sample sequenced in a study of blood T cells in healthy people across ages. Using a J-beta primer mix together with a sample-barcoded 5' primer, a second PCR was run for roughly 7 to 11 cycles. Using its own MiXCR run on the 5' RACE reads, TCRdb lists one record per CDR3 protein. The repertoire has 650,000 to 900,000 distinct CDR3 sequences, 60% to 80% of them found once; the top ten carry about 27%. Input material: blood. The receptors here all came from a man under 40 in good health.

This clonotype occurred a few times. This rearrangement joins TRBV5-1 to TRBJ2-3; 12 bases match TRBD2. In germline, CDR1 is SGHRS, CDR2 YFSETQ. V shed 1 base, J shed 3 bases, and the junction held 3 bases outside the gene matches. The CDR3 sequence is 16 residues long. The DNA of the CDR3 is TGCGCCAGCAGCTTGTGGCTAGCGGGGGGGACAGATACGCAGTATTTT. It yields the protein CASSLWLAGGTDTQYF.

The CDR3 here is CASSPEVLGYTF. DNA of the CDR3: TGCGCCAGCAGCCCGGAAGTTCTGGGCTACACCTTC. The chain recombines TRBV10-2 with TRBJ1-2; D is uncertain. Germline-derived CDR1 and CDR2 are WSHSY and SAAADI. The CDR3 length is 12 residues. Trimming stripped 6 bases from V and 8 bases from J, with 13 bases between.

The chain recombines TRBV12-3 or TRBV12-4 with TRBJ2-5; D remains unclear. The CDR3 totals 12 residues. With 6 bases removed from V and 2 bases from J, the gap between germline ends came to 7 bases. The DNA for the CDR3 is TGTGCCAGCAGGTGGCTTCAAGAGACCCAGTACTTC. Amino acid sequence: CASRWLQETQYF.

The genes are TRBV20-1 and TRBJ2-5; 10 positions agree with TRBD1. The J call is uncertain, as TRBJ2-7 better fits the DNA end. Per the germline V gene, CDR1 is DFQATT and CDR2 is SNEGSKA (reference sequence). The CDR3 spans 14 residues. CDR3 residues: CSASPTGTGVEQYF. DNA of the CDR3: TGCAGTGCATCACCCACCGGGACAGGGGTCGAGCAGTACTTC.

The chain links TRBV20-1 to TRBJ2-1; D is perhaps TRBD1 (5 bases). The CDR3 has 14 amino acids. Germline V gene lookup returns CDR1 DFQATT and CDR2 SNEGSKA (reference sequence). V was shortened by 5 bases and J by 3 bases, with 14 bases between the two germline ends. As DNA, the CDR3 is TGCAGTGCTGGACGTCAGGGTAGCTACAATGAGCAGTTCTTC. Protein sequence: CSAGRQGSYNEQFF.

In its sample, this clonotype was seen many times. CDR3 sequence reads: CSARVGGSRGFYQPQHF. The CDR3 coding sequence is TGCAGTGCTAGAGTAGGTGGCAGCCGGGGGTTCTATCAGCCCCAGCATTTT. The chain combines TRBV20-1 with TRBJ1-5; maybe TRBD1 (5 bases). Trimming removed 1 base at V and 5 bases at J, with 21 bases between. CDR1 and CDR2 (germline): DFQATT, SNEGSKA (reference sequence). The CDR3 consists of 17 residues.

V is TRBV5-5 and J is TRBJ1-1; D uncertain. This CDR3 spans 12 amino acids. Trimming pared 4 bases from V and 7 bases from J, leaving 11 bases between. CDR1 and CDR2 from the germline V gene are SGHKS and YYEKEE (reference sequence). The CDR3 nucleotides are TGTGCCAGCAGCCTTCCGGACGGTGAAGCTTTCTTT. It yields the protein CASSLPDGEAFF. The full variable domain, in which reference TRBV5-5 and TRBJ1-1 provide the parts outside the CDR3, is DAGVTQSPTHLIKTRGQQVTLRCSPISGHKSVSWYQQVLGQGPQFIFQYYEKEERGRGNFPDRFSARQFPNYSSELNVNALLLGDSALYLCASSLPDGEAFFGQGTRLTVV.

The chain couples TRBV10-3 to TRBJ2-5; the D is unclear. The assigned J gene may be wrong: the sequence end matches TRBJ2-7 better. This CDR3 has 13 amino acids. CDR1 is ENHRY and CDR2 is SYGVKD in the germline V gene. CDR3 in amino acids: CAISAPGKDEQYF. In DNA, the CDR3 is TGTGCCATCAGTGCGCCGGGTAAGGACGAGCAGTACTTC.

The chain couples TRBV7-8 to TRBJ2-3; D may be TRBD1 (6 bases). In germline, CDR1 is SGHVS, CDR2 FQNEAQ. V was trimmed by 4 bases and J by 6 bases, leaving 14 bases between them. The CDR3 runs 14 residues. CDR3 amino acids: CASSYVGTGDTQYF. CDR3 coding DNA: TGTGCCAGCAGCTACGTCGGCACAGGGGATACGCAGTATTTT.

The V call is TRBV20-1, the J call TRBJ2-5; a weak D match, TRBD1 (6 bases). Trimming took off 4 bases at V and 2 bases at J, with 14 bases between the two ends. The CDR3 contains 14 residues. The germline gives CDR1 DFQATT, CDR2 SNEGSKA (reference sequence). The CDR3 DNA reads as TGCAGTGCTAATAATCCCAGGGGTCAAGAGACCCAGTACTTC. Translating gives CSANNPRGQETQYF.

This chain uses TRBV10-3 with TRBJ2-1; 8 nucleotides line up with TRBD1. The V gene end was trimmed by 2 bases and the J gene end by 3 bases; junction bases not matched to a gene: 9. Germline CDR1 and CDR2: ENHRY and SYGVKD. The CDR3 length is 17 residues. As DNA, the CDR3 is TGTGCCATCAGTGAGAGCGGACAGGGTTCTTTCTACAATGAGCAGTTCTTC. As protein: CAISESGQGSFYNEQFF.

This clonotype was detected only a few times. The rearrangement uses TRBV20-1 and TRBJ2-5; TRBD1 matches 8 bases. The closer fit of TRBJ2-7 to the DNA end suggests the J call may be wrong. Germline lookup yields CDR1 DFQATT and CDR2 SNEGSKA (reference sequence). The CDR3 contains 13 residues. The CDR3 region has the DNA TGCAGTGCTACCTTGGACAGGGTCTACGAGCAGTACTTC. Translation gives CSATLDRVYEQYF.